Each of the 18 T cell receptor beta chains below was sequenced from the same sample in a study of cytomegalovirus exposure and HLA in healthy donors. Here immunoSEQ multiplex PCR was the method, and the copy in TCRdb shows in-frame clones only, minus some. The sample carries 100,000 or so clones, around 88% recorded once. The sample taken for sequencing was PBMCs. All receptors come from a woman aged 25 to 39 in good health and CMV-seronegative.

The gene calls are TRBV28 and TRBJ2-5; unclear D gene. In germline, CDR1 is MDHEN, CDR2 SYDVKM. Trimming took 8 bases from V and 5 from J, leaving 15 bases between them. The CDR3 runs 13 residues. The CDR3 sequence: CASLRTAGETQYF. The CDR3 bases are TGTGCCAGCCTTCGAACGGCCGGGGAGACCCAGTACTTC.

V is TRBV29-1 and J is TRBJ2-3; TRBD1 matches at 12 bases. The CDR3 runs 15 residues. From germline, CDR1 is SQVTM and CDR2 ANQGSEA. The junction had 9 bases not matched to a gene; V was cut back by 6 bases and J by 5 bases. The CDR3 region is CSVFRDRGQGDTQYF. CDR3 nucleotides: TGCAGCGTGTTTCGGGACAGGGGGCAAGGAGATACGCAGTATTTT.

On this clone: The junction differs from germline at one of its ends, possibly a read error. The gene calls are TRBV7-7 and TRBJ2-2, with D unclear. Germline CDR1 reads SSHAT; CDR2 reads FNYEAQ (reference sequence). This CDR3 is built from 13 residues. The CDR3 DNA follows: TGTGCTAGCAGCTTAATTATTACCGGGGAGCTGTTTTTT. This gives the protein CASSLIITGELFF. The full variable domain, with the rest looked up from reference TRBV7-7 and TRBJ2-2, is GAGVSQSPRYKVTKRGQDVTLRCDPISSHATLYWYQQALGQGPEFLTYFNYEAQPDKSGLPSDRFSAERPEGSISTLTIQRTEQRDSAMYRCASSLIITGELFFGEGSRLTVL.

The chain recombines TRBV25-1 with TRBJ1-4; D gene ambiguous. The CDR3 is 12 residues long. Trimming cost V 6 bases and J 3 bases, with 5 bases left between them. CDR1 MGHDK and CDR2 SYGVNS come from the germline V gene. CDR3 sequence (DNA): TGTGCCAGCAGGAGTGCTAATGAAAAACTGTTTTTT. Translating gives CASRSANEKLFF. The full variable domain, in which reference TRBV25-1 and TRBJ1-4 provide the parts outside the CDR3, is EADIYQTPRYLVIGTGKKITLECSQTMGHDKMYWYQQDPGMELHLIHYSYGVNSTEKGDLSSESTVSRIRTEHFPLTLESARPSHTSQYLCASRSANEKLFFGSGTQLSVL.

The chain employs TRBV5-1 and TRBJ1-5; D gene uncertain. Germline CDR1 is SGHRS and CDR2 is YFSETQ. V shed 1 base and J shed 3 bases, with 11 bases lying between them. CDR3 length equals 15 residues. The chain's CDR3 is CASSLYSPSNQPQHF. In DNA, the CDR3 is TGCGCCAGCAGCTTGTATAGCCCCTCCAATCAGCCCCAGCATTTT.

This chain uses TRBV7-8 with TRBJ2-1; 7 positions match TRBD1. V gave up 1 base and J gave up 7 bases; unmatched junction bases: 4. Germline assignment: CDR1 SGHVS and CDR2 FQNEAQ. This CDR3 is 14 amino acids long. In DNA, the CDR3 is TGTGCCAGCAGCTTAGGCAGGGGGTCGAATGAGCAGTTCTTC. It codes for CASSLGRGSNEQFF.

CDR3 sequence reads: CASSLFPSTDYGYTF. As DNA, the CDR3 is TGTGCCAGCAGTTTATTCCCTTCGACTGACTATGGCTACACCTTC. The chain carries TRBV27 and TRBJ1-2; D is undetermined. Between the trimmed V and J ends, which lost 1 base and 3 bases, there was a span of 12 bases. This CDR3 has 15 amino acids. Germline-derived CDR1 and CDR2 are MNHEY and SMNVEV (reference sequence).

The chain has TRBV29-1 and TRBJ2-3, with 16 bases that match TRBD2. V trimming: 7 bases; J trimming: 2 bases; junction bases outside the gene matches: 12. The CDR3 totals 18 residues. The germline V gene encodes CDR1 SQVTM and CDR2 ANQGSEA. The CDR3 reads CSADPGLAGGPFTDTQYF. The CDR3 DNA follows: TGCAGCGCCGATCCGGGACTAGCGGGAGGGCCTTTCACAGATACGCAGTATTTT.

This chain links TRBV7-3 with TRBJ2-1, with D possibly TRBD2 on 5 matching bases. Deletions cut 4 bases from V and 7 bases from J, with 17 bases between. The CDR3 has 15 residues. Germline CDR1 SGHTA, CDR2 FQGTGA. The CDR3 region has the DNA TGTGCCAGCAGCTCAGGACTCGTCCAACGAAATGAGCAGTTCTTC. Amino acids: CASSSGLVQRNEQFF.

The chain joins TRBV29-1 to TRBJ1-1; D is undetermined. Germline V lookup: CDR1 SQVTM, CDR2 ANQGSEA. The CDR3 spans 12 residues. CDR3 coding DNA: TGCAGTCACCGTAACAGAGTCACTGAAGCTTTCTTT. Translated: CSHRNRVTEAFF.

This sequence joins TRBV9 and TRBJ2-7, with TRBD1 matching 11 bases. Germline assignment: CDR1 SGDLS and CDR2 YYNGEE. This CDR3 has 17 residues. V shed 4 bases and J 5 bases; nucleotides not matched to a gene: 14. Here the CDR3 DNA reads TGTGCCAGCAGCTCCCACAGGCGGGGACAGGGGGAAGACGAGCAGTACTTC. Protein: CASSSHRRGQGEDEQYF. Drawing the rest from reference TRBV9 and TRBJ2-7, the complete variable domain is DSGVTQTPKHLITATGQRVTLRCSPRSGDLSVYWYQQSLDQGLQFLIQYYNGEERAKGNILERFSAQQFPDLHSELNLSSLELGDSALYFCASSSHRRGQGEDEQYFGPGTRLTVT.

This clone has just a few counts. This rearrangement joins TRBV5-6 to TRBJ1-2; D gene uncertain. Germline CDR1 is SGHDT and CDR2 is YYEEEE. The CDR3 consists of 14 residues. V was clipped by 4 bases and J by 8 bases, with 18 bases between them. The CDR3 here is CASSPRVLGRGYTF. The CDR3 coding sequence is TGTGCCAGCAGCCCCCGAGTCCTGGGCCGCGGCTACACCTTC.

This sequence joins TRBV5-1 and TRBJ2-7, with 7 bases matching TRBD1. The CDR3 loop spans 15 amino acids. CDR1 is SGHRS and CDR2 is YFSETQ in the germline V gene. Losses at the gene ends were 4 bases for V and 1 base for J; bases not matched to a gene: 8. CDR3: CASSTTGLRSYEQYF. The CDR3 DNA sequence: TGCGCCAGCAGCACGACAGGGCTACGGTCCTACGAGCAGTACTTC.

The V call is TRBV18, the J call TRBJ2-7; the D gene is possibly TRBD2 (6 bases). The V gene lost 3 bases and the J gene lost 0 bases, with 15 bases spanning the gap. The germline CDR1 and CDR2 sequences are KGHSH and LQKENI. This CDR3 has 16 amino acids. The CDR3: CASSPRLEASSYEQYF. The CDR3 DNA reads TGTGCCAGCTCACCTAGACTAGAGGCAAGCTCCTACGAGCAGTACTTC.

The chain couples TRBV7-9 to TRBJ1-5, with 8 bases fitting TRBD1. The CDR3 spans 17 residues. V lost 1 base and J lost 2; bases outside the gene matches: 7. The germline V gene has CDR1 SEHNR and CDR2 FQNEAQ (reference sequence). CDR3: CASSLGKDRVGNQPQHF. The CDR3 DNA reads TGTGCCAGCAGCTTAGGGAAGGACAGGGTGGGCAATCAGCCCCAGCATTTT.

This clone was picked up a small number of times. The gene calls are TRBV29-1 and TRBJ2-2; 9 positions agree with TRBD1. J was trimmed by 5 bases and V by 6 bases; bases with no gene match: 13. The germline V gene has CDR1 SQVTM and CDR2 ANQGSEA. This CDR3 spans 16 amino acids. The CDR3 is CSVEGLRQGGTGELFF. The DNA for the CDR3 is TGCAGCGTGGAGGGCCTGAGACAGGGGGGAACCGGGGAGCTGTTTTTT.

Remarks on this clone: A read error may produce the germline difference seen at one junction end. CDR3 protein: CASSSDRADEQYF. The CDR3 bases are TGTGCTAGCAGCTCGGACAGGGCGGACGAGCAGTACTTC. J is TRBJ2-7 and V is TRBV7-7, with TRBD1 identical over 8 bases. The CDR3 runs 13 residues. CDR1 and CDR2 from the germline V gene are SSHAT and FNYEAQ (reference sequence).

This rearrangement joins TRBV5-1 to TRBJ1-6; 10 bases agree with TRBD1. Per the germline V gene, CDR1 is SGHRS and CDR2 is YFSETQ. The CDR3 sequence is 15 residues long. With V trimmed by 4 bases and J by 7 bases, 5 bases remained unmatched. The CDR3 DNA is TGCGCCAGCAGCATGCAGACAGGGGGCAATTCACCCCTCCACTTT. Its translation: CASSMQTGGNSPLHF.